This T cell receptor (beta chain) was found in a study of CD8 T cells in ankylosing spondylitis. Overall study results and limits: Disease-linked clones proved CD8+ and comparatively uncommon in peripheral blood. Reportedly, significant enrichment of disease-linked clones occurred in matched ankylosing spondylitis synovial fluid.

Germline CDR1 reads SGHRS; CDR2 reads YFSETQ. This CDR3 is 17 amino acids long. TCRdb itself ran the 5' RACE reads through MiXCR, one entry per CDR3 protein. This sample yields under 150,000 distinct CDR3 sequences, of which roughly 8.8% are seen a single time; 2.5% to 3.5% belongs to the top ten. In this sample, this clonotype turned up many times. The antigen is not known. A junction boundary mismatches the germline segment, possibly from a read error. Sequencing input: blood, either unsorted or a sorted T cell fraction (not recorded which). The clonotype originates from a male donor with ankylosing spondylitis or in good health (not recorded which). The V call is TRBV5-1, the J call TRBJ2-7; 12 bases agree with TRBD1. The CDR3 here is CSSSPGQGAYLSYEQYF. CDR3 coding DNA: TGCTCCAGCAGCCCGGGACAGGGGGCGTACCTCTCCTACGAGCAGTACTTC.